This T cell receptor beta chain originates from a study of OX40 agonist ivuxolimab in advanced cancers. Whole-study results and caveats: More expanded clones were seen, on average, in CD8+ T cells than in CD4+.

CDR1 is MGHRA and CDR2 is YSYEKL in the germline V gene. The CDR3 contains 15 residues. V dropped 3 bases and J dropped 2 bases, with 13 bases sitting between them. TCRdb's table, derived via immunoSEQ multiplex PCR, lists solely in-frame clones and lacks some. The data hold 10,000 or so clones, with about 76% observed a single time. As concerns this clone: Its antigen remains unidentified.

The TCR originated in an adult with an advanced solid tumor such as melanoma, head and neck, liver or kidney cancer. This specimen consisted of CD4+ or CD8+ T cells sorted from blood, obtained in a trial of the OX40 agonist ivuxolimab. V gene TRBV4-1 combines with J gene TRBJ2-5, with a tentative D call TRBD2 (6 bases). The CDR3 DNA is TGCGCCAGCAGCCAGATAGCGGCCGAACAAGAGACCCAGTACTTC. Translated, it gives CASSQIAAEQETQYF.